A selection of T cell receptor beta chains follows, all from one sample in a study of T cell responses to AZD1222 COVID-19 vaccine. TCRdb's table, derived via immunoSEQ multiplex PCR, lists solely in-frame clones and lacks some. The sample consists of fewer than 150,000 clones, 70% to 90% of them appearing once. This material consisted of peripheral blood, taken 28 days after the second AZD1222 dose. These receptors all come from an adult who received the AZD1222 COVID-19 vaccine. Both conserved end residues are trimmed from each CDR3. Size values are once, few and many counts, or a class for expanded clones, and some rows have none.

V gene	clone size	J gene	CDR3 protein
TRBV11-2	-	TRBJ2-7	ATSLGEQY
TRBV7-9	once	TRBJ2-5	ASSLRGDTETQY
TRBV5-8	-	TRBJ1-2	ASSLGTGFNYGYT
TRBV9	-	TRBJ1-3	ASSPRQGMNTIY
TRBV7-3	-	TRBJ2-1	ASSPDAPPTYNEQF
TRBV24-1	once	TRBJ1-2	ATSPRTGAGYT
TRBV10-2	once	TRBJ1-2	ASSDTGPRA
TRBV30	-	TRBJ2-7	AWDPGTGLVEQY
TRBV24-1	-	TRBJ2-3	ATSDSWGSGGASDTQY
TRBV6-1	-	TRBJ1-5	ASSEPFRGGNQPQH
TRBV5-4	-	TRBJ2-5	ASSFKLQETQY
TRBV3-1/TRBV3-2	-	TRBJ2-3	ASSPHLASDTQY
TRBV2	-	TRBJ2-3	ASSSWGVRVSDTQY
TRBV7-2	-	TRBJ2-4	ASSLGQTIAKNIQY
TRBV19	-	TRBJ1-2	ASRIGFLGYT
TRBV9	-	TRBJ1-3	ASSPRTGRKLNNGNTIY
TRBV3-1/TRBV3-2	-	TRBJ2-7	ASSQVTGGAYEQY
TRBV30	-	TRBJ1-2	AWNGGGIYGYT
TRBV28	-	TRBJ2-3	ASNQAGGRGTDTQY
TRBV18	-	TRBJ1-2	ASSPGQTSYGYT
TRBV6-4	-	TRBJ2-1	ASSQSGGINEQF
TRBV13	-	TRBJ1-2	ASSSLRDRGLYYGYT
TRBV29-1	-	TRBJ1-1	SVEGNTEAF
TRBV11-2	-	TRBJ2-3	ASSLGASSTDTQY
TRBV18	once	TRBJ2-2	ASSPPVGRNTGELF
TRBV21-1	-	TRBJ2-7	ASSIDWTKSYEQY
TRBV14	-	TRBJ2-3	ASSHGTSTDTQY
TRBV24-1	-	TRBJ2-7	ATSDSRGGTATYEQY
TRBV7-9	-	TRBJ1-2	ASSLRGQGSYGYT
TRBV19	-	TRBJ2-1	ASSIMAGGPNEQF
TRBV4-1	-	TRBJ1-2	ASSPRDTNYGYT
TRBV24-1	-	TRBJ2-7	ATSEQPGQGRSHEQY
TRBV9	-	TRBJ2-2	ASSETFDSGVPGELF
TRBV7-3	-	TRBJ2-2	ASSLNSRGTGELF
TRBV6-6	-	TRBJ2-5	ASSARVGETQY
TRBV7-9	-	TRBJ2-7	ASSLSTDYEQY
TRBV7-9	-	TRBJ2-1	ASTGGNEQF
TRBV9	-	TRBJ1-2	ASSVVVQGGYT
TRBV29-1	-	TRBJ1-1	SVVGAGSTEAF
TRBV6-6	-	TRBJ2-7	ASSLLGEGEQY
TRBV10-3	-	TRBJ1-5	AISELIGENQPQH
TRBV6-2/TRBV6-3	-	TRBJ1-1	ASSPLVTTEAF
TRBV7-9	-	TRBJ2-6	ASSTPGQGNSGANVLT